The clone carrying this T cell receptor (beta chain) was recorded once. The antigen remains undetermined. TCRbeta libraries were built with three rounds of nested PCR, modified from ARM-PCR. In TCRdb, the multiplex PCR reads were re-called with MiXCR into one record per CDR3 protein. Of 68,000 or so distinct CDR3 sequences in the sample, approximately 63% were seen once. This sample's RNA came from whole unsorted tissue. The data were obtained in a study of tumor and adjacent non-tumor tissue in lung cancer. Study overall: Patients comprised eleven to twelve adenocarcinoma, a couple of squamous cell carcinoma and 1 small cell lung cancer. On average, productive TCRbeta reads reached about 4.17 million per sample.

Germline lookup yields CDR1 LNHDA and CDR2 SQIVND (reference sequence). V was clipped by 10 bases and J by 3 bases; unmatched bases: 10. This CDR3 comprises 14 residues. General study results and limits: Significantly higher TCR diversity was found in tumor than normal lung.

The origin of this receptor is a man aged 50-59 years with non-small cell lung cancer. Sequenced: lung tumor tissue. V and J are TRBV19 and TRBJ2-3; 7 nucleotides agree with TRBD2. CDR3 DNA: TGTGCCACAGATGGGACTATCGGGACAGATACGCAGTATTTT. This gives the protein CATDGTIGTDTQYF.